The clone carrying this T cell receptor (beta chain) was counted a few times. Its antigen remains unidentified. After removal of 3 bases from V and 7 bases from J, the junction contained 14 bases not matched to a gene. The CDR3 is made up of 16 amino acids. CDR1 SGHVS and CDR2 FQNEAQ come from the germline V gene. This record belongs to a study of cytomegalovirus exposure and HLA in healthy donors. About the study: Per a later analysis, the 666 first-cohort and more than 100 validation repertoires shared one platform.

Overall study findings and caveats: A later analysis found first-cohort TCR clusters tended to co-occur in the roughly 120 validation repertoires.

Profiled with immunoSEQ multiplex PCR; TCRdb holds only in-frame clones, not every one. The sample lists roughly 200,000 clones; about 81% were seen once. The chain joins TRBV7-8 to TRBJ2-7; 8 nucleotides line up with TRBD1. The origin of this receptor is a woman under 40 in good health and CMV-seronegative. The sequencing sample was made of PBMCs. This CDR3 reads CASSFGSAGGPDEQYF. The CDR3 DNA follows: TGTGCCAGCAGCTTTGGGTCGGCAGGGGGCCCGGATGAGCAGTACTTC.